These 31 T cell receptor beta chains were all obtained from the same sample, sequenced in a study of a mutant IDH1 vaccine in newly diagnosed glioma. These TCRs are of unknown antigen specificity. Using immunoSEQ multiplex PCR, the repertoire was profiled, and TCRdb retains in-frame clones only, with some absent. The sample consists of fewer than 70,000 clones, around nine tenths of them appearing once. The time point here: week 35, safety follow-up. In the vaccine, a single dose held 300 ug of the mutant IDH1 20-mer peptide, along with topical imiquimod. This material consisted of PBMCs, taken from a glioma patient whose treatment included an IDH1 peptide vaccine. All receptors come from a man aged 30 to 39 with glioma.

The chain recombines TRBV4-1 with TRBJ1-5; weak D call: TRBD1 (5 bases). The CDR3 is 17 amino acids. V gave up 0 bases and J gave up 7 bases, with 19 bases separating them. Germline V lookup: CDR1 MGHRA, CDR2 YSYEKL. CDR3 bases: TGCGCCAGCAGCCAAGATTTGTGGGGGGAGGGAAAGCAGCCCCAGCATTTT. Its translation is CASSQDLWGEGKQPQHF.

This clone showed up just once. The V and J genes are TRBV7-9 and TRBJ2-1; tentatively, D is TRBD1 or TRBD2 (5 bases each). The V gene lost 6 bases and the J gene lost 10 bases, with 13 bases spanning the gap. Germline V gene lookup returns CDR1 SEHNR and CDR2 FQNEAQ (reference sequence). The length of the CDR3 is 12 residues. CDR3 sequence (DNA): TGTGCCAGCAGTCTCAAGGGACGGGAGCAGTTCTTC. Its translation: CASSLKGREQFF.

Only a few counts were recorded for this clone. The V gene is TRBV27, the J gene TRBJ1-1, with TRBD1 as a possible D gene (6 bases). Trimming shortened V by 5 bases and J by 3 bases, and 16 bases separated the two germline ends. CDR1 and CDR2 from the germline V gene are MNHEY and SMNVEV (reference sequence). The length of the CDR3 is 15 residues. CDR3 protein: CASSRNRALDTEAFF. The CDR3 nucleotides read TGTGCCAGCAGTAGAAACAGGGCGTTGGACACTGAAGCTTTCTTT.

This clone has a single count. Other DNA sequences in the same sample also yield this CDR3. The V call is TRBV15, the J call TRBJ1-2; D gene uncertain. Germline CDR1 reads LNHNV; CDR2 reads YYDKDF (reference sequence). The CDR3 has 14 amino acids. Trimming left V 0 bases short and J 0 bases short, with 5 bases between. The CDR3, as DNA: TGTGCCACCAGCAGAGACACGGCTAACTATGGCTACACCTTC. It specifies CATSRDTANYGYTF.

The CDR3 DNA follows: TGTGCCAGCAGCTTAGTTCGGGCAGGGGACTATGGCTACACCTTC. Protein product: CASSLVRAGDYGYTF. V gene TRBV7-2 combines with J gene TRBJ1-2; TRBD1 is a possible D gene (6 bases). The CDR3 length is 15 residues. V dropped 1 base and J dropped 3 bases, with 12 bases sitting between them. The germline V gene has CDR1 SGHTA and CDR2 FQGNSA.

The V gene is TRBV30, the J gene TRBJ2-1, with TRBD1 as a possible D gene (7 bases). Trimming pared 2 bases from V and 3 bases from J, leaving 14 bases between. Germline CDR1 and CDR2: GTSNPN and SVGIG (reference sequence). This CDR3 contains 15 residues. This CDR3 reads CAWSLGGGGYNEQFF. CDR3 sequence (DNA): TGTGCCTGGAGTCTAGGAGGGGGCGGCTACAATGAGCAGTTCTTC. Supplemented by reference TRBV30 and TRBJ2-1, the full variable domain reads SQTIHQWPATLVQPVGSPLSLECTVEGTSNPNLYWYRQAAGRGLQLLFYSVGIGQISSEVPQNLSASRPQDRQFILSSKKLLLSDSGFYLCAWSLGGGGYNEQFFGPGTRLTVL.

The genes are TRBV29-1 and TRBJ2-2, with 9 bases matching TRBD1. Looked up from germline, CDR1 is SQVTM and CDR2 is ANQGSEA. With V trimmed by 5 bases and J by 9 bases, 13 bases remained unmatched. The CDR3 is 15 residues long. CDR3 in DNA: TGCAGCGTTTCCCCCCGGGACAGGGCTGGCCGGGAGCTGTTTTTT. Translated, it gives CSVSPRDRAGRELFF.

The rearrangement joins TRBV7-8 to TRBJ2-2, with 12 nucleotides matching TRBD2. Unmatched junction bases numbered 6, after V lost 2 bases and J lost 5 bases. This CDR3 comprises 17 residues. The V gene's germline CDR1 is SGHVS and CDR2 FQNEAQ. CDR3 loop: CASSLLWTSGMTGELFF. Written as DNA, the CDR3 is TGTGCCAGCAGCTTATTGTGGACTAGCGGGATGACCGGGGAGCTGTTTTTT.

The chain employs TRBV21-1 and TRBJ2-7. TRBV21-1 is termed a pseudogene. The CDR3 contains 11 residues. The DNA for the CDR3 is TGTGCCATCGTGATGGGCTACGAGCAGTACTTC. Translating gives CAIVMGYEQYF.

The chain has TRBV27 and TRBJ2-1, with TRBD2 matching 10 bases. Germline CDR1 MNHEY, CDR2 SMNVEV (reference sequence). After removal of 5 bases from V and 2 bases from J, the junction contained 3 bases not matched to a gene. The CDR3 runs 15 residues. In DNA form, the CDR3 reads TGTGCCAGCAGTCCCACTAGCGGGACCTACAATGAGCAGTTCTTC. Translation gives CASSPTSGTYNEQFF.

This clone has just a few counts. The genes are TRBV2 and TRBJ1-6, with unresolved D. This CDR3 contains 12 residues. Looked up from germline, CDR1 is SNHLY and CDR2 is FYNNEI. V was clipped by 5 bases and J by 8 bases, with 7 bases between them. The CDR3 spells CASSPIDSPLHF. CDR3 nucleotides: TGTGCCAGCAGTCCAATAGATTCACCCCTCCACTTT.

J is TRBJ2-1 and V is TRBV2; D gene unclear. Deletions cut 6 bases from V and 4 bases from J, with 13 bases between. The CDR3 sequence is 14 residues long. From germline, CDR1 is SNHLY and CDR2 FYNNEI. As DNA, the CDR3 is TGTGCCAGCAGAGTGGTGCCGGCTTACAATGAGCAGTTCTTC. As protein: CASRVVPAYNEQFF.

The chain employs TRBV11-1 and TRBJ1-1, with a possible D match to TRBD1 (6 bases). This CDR3 contains 12 residues. V dropped 7 bases and J dropped 3 bases, with 9 bases sitting between them. Germline V CDR1 and CDR2: SGHAT, FQDESV (reference sequence). As DNA, the CDR3 is TGTGCCAGCAACGGACAGTACACTGAAGCTTTCTTT. This translates into CASNGQYTEAFF.

This chain uses TRBV5-1 with TRBJ2-7, with D possibly being TRBD1 (5 bases). The CDR3 runs to 13 residues. Per the germline V gene, CDR1 is SGHRS and CDR2 is YFSETQ. Trimming cost V 0 bases and J 7 bases, with 11 bases left between them. The CDR3 sequence is CASSLAPGYEQYF. CDR3 bases: TGCGCCAGCAGCTTGGCCCCAGGGTATGAGCAGTACTTC. The full variable domain, in which reference TRBV5-1 and TRBJ2-7 provide the parts outside the CDR3, is KAGVTQTPRYLIKTRGQQVTLSCSPISGHRSVSWYQQTPGQGLQFLFEYFSETQRNKGNFPGRFSGRQFSNSRSEMNVSTLELGDSALYLCASSLAPGYEQYFGPGTRLTVT.

This sequence joins TRBV6-6 and TRBJ1-6, with D perhaps TRBD1 (5 bases). This CDR3 has 14 residues. Germline V gives CDR1 MNHNY, CDR2 SVGAGI (reference sequence). Trimming left V 6 bases short and J 5 bases short, with 11 bases between. The CDR3 sequence: CASRRGSNNSPLHF. Here the CDR3 DNA reads TGTGCCAGCAGGAGGGGCTCTAATAATTCACCCCTCCACTTT.

The chain couples TRBV19 to TRBJ1-2, with D perhaps matching TRBD1 (5 bases). This CDR3 contains 14 residues. Germline V gene lookup returns CDR1 LNHDA and CDR2 SQIVND (reference sequence). V lost 3 bases to trimming and J lost 4 bases, with 12 bases between them. In nucleotides, the CDR3 is TGTGCCAGTAGTATTGGAGGGACGAGCTATGGCTACACCTTC. It specifies CASSIGGTSYGYTF. The full variable domain, with the rest looked up from reference TRBV19 and TRBJ1-2, is DGGITQSPKYLFRKEGQNVTLSCEQNLNHDAMYWYRQDPGQGLRLIYYSQIVNDFQKGDIAEGYSVSREKKESFPLTVTSAQKNPTAFYLCASSIGGTSYGYTFGSGTRLTVV.

The V gene is TRBV5-8, the J gene TRBJ2-3; tentatively, D is TRBD2 (5 bases). The CDR3 has 16 amino acids. CDR1 and CDR2 from the germline V gene are SGHTS and YDEGEE. The germline V and J ends were trimmed by 2 bases and 6 bases, with 19 bases remaining between them. The CDR3 reads CASSLLSGSAPDTQYF. In DNA, the CDR3 is TGTGCCAGCAGCTTACTTTCGGGGTCCGCTCCGGATACGCAGTATTTT.

The genes are TRBV6-5 and TRBJ1-2, with 7 bases identical to TRBD1. From germline, CDR1 is MNHEY and CDR2 SVGAGI. V lost 2 bases and J lost 4; bases outside the gene matches: 7. CDR3 size: 15 residues. The CDR3 DNA reads TGTGCCAGCAGTTACGGTACAGGGGAAGGCTATGGCTACACCTTC. Amino acid sequence: CASSYGTGEGYGYTF.

This chain connects TRBV7-9 to TRBJ1-1; D is uncertain. Deletions cut 5 bases from V and 5 bases from J, with 15 bases between. Germline V CDR1 and CDR2: SEHNR, FQNEAQ (reference sequence). The CDR3 runs to 14 residues. CDR3 sequence (DNA): TGTGCCAGCAGCCGTTCGCGGGGAGGGACTGAAGCTTTCTTT. It yields the protein CASSRSRGGTEAFF. The variable domain in full, completed from reference TRBV7-9 and TRBJ1-1, reads DTGVSQNPRHKITKRGQNVTFRCDPISEHNRLYWYRQTLGQGPEFLTYFQNEAQLEKSRLLSDRFSAERPKGSFSTLEIQRTEQGDSAMYLCASSRSRGGTEAFFGQGTRLTVV.

The chain employs TRBV5-6 and TRBJ2-1; 10 nucleotides line up with TRBD1. Trimming cost V 3 bases and J 12 bases; bases outside gene matches: 12. Germline lookup yields CDR1 SGHDT and CDR2 YYEEEE. The CDR3 has 15 residues. This chain's CDR3 is CASSSRDRGPRSQFF. The DNA for the CDR3 is TGTGCCAGCAGCTCCCGGGACAGGGGTCCCAGATCGCAGTTCTTC.

V is TRBV9 and J is TRBJ2-5; D perhaps matches TRBD2 (5 bases). Trimming took off 4 bases at V and 5 bases at J, with 9 bases between the two ends. Germline CDR1 and CDR2: SGDLS and YYNGEE. The CDR3 is 12 residues long. CDR3 sequence: CASSPREETQYF. CDR3 coding DNA: TGTGCCAGCAGCCCTAGGGAGGAGACCCAGTACTTC.

The chain carries TRBV28 and TRBJ2-7; 7 nucleotides align to TRBD2. This CDR3 contains 13 residues. V lost 6 bases to trimming and J lost 4 bases; unmatched junction nucleotides: 6. Germline lookup yields CDR1 MDHEN and CDR2 SYDVKM. Here the CDR3 DNA reads TGTGCCAGCAGCGAAACGGGGGGATACGAGCAGTACTTC. Protein sequence: CASSETGGYEQYF.

The chain uses TRBV30 and TRBJ2-7; D remains ambiguous. V lost 1 base and J 0 bases, leaving 7 bases between the germline ends. The germline gives CDR1 GTSNPN, CDR2 SVGIG (reference sequence). This CDR3 is 13 amino acids long. CDR3 amino acids: CAWSAGFSYEQYF. CDR3 nucleotide sequence: TGTGCCTGGAGTGCCGGGTTCTCCTACGAGCAGTACTTC.

This clone was observed a handful of times. The chain is built from TRBV7-9 and TRBJ1-1, with 11 nucleotides matching TRBD1. This CDR3 has 16 amino acids. The germline CDR1 and CDR2 sequences are SEHNR and FQNEAQ (reference sequence). The V segment lost 5 bases and the J segment 2 bases; nucleotides outside the gene matches: 7. The CDR3 DNA reads as TGTGCCAGCAGCCGCCTAGGGACAGGGGGAAACACTGAAGCTTTCTTT. It yields the protein CASSRLGTGGNTEAFF.

The chain combines TRBV14 with TRBJ2-7; D is tentatively TRBD1 or TRBD2 (6 bases each). The V and J ends lost 2 bases and 2 bases respectively, with 10 bases between them. The CDR3 runs to 14 residues. Germline V CDR1 and CDR2: SGHDN, FVKESK. CDR3 residues: CASSQLRGAYEQYF. The CDR3 DNA sequence: TGTGCCAGCAGCCAACTTAGGGGGGCCTACGAGCAGTACTTC.

The chain employs TRBV6-1 and TRBJ2-7; a weak D match, TRBD1 (6 bases). CDR1 is MNHNS and CDR2 is SASEGT in the germline V gene. Between the trimmed V and J ends, which lost 7 bases and 2 bases, there was a span of 9 bases. CDR3 length: 12 residues. The CDR3 reads CASKDRTYEQYF. The CDR3 DNA sequence: TGTGCCAGCAAAGACAGGACCTACGAGCAGTACTTC.

The chain has TRBV9 and TRBJ2-5; 8 bases line up with TRBD2. The CDR3 runs to 15 residues. V lost 0 bases to trimming and J lost 4 bases; unmatched junction nucleotides: 5. Looked up from germline, CDR1 is SGDLS and CDR2 is YYNGEE. The CDR3 DNA reads as TGTGCCAGCAGCGTAGACGGGAGGGCCTTAGAGACCCAGTACTTC. Translated: CASSVDGRALETQYF.

The rearrangement links TRBV5-1 to TRBJ2-1; TRBD1 might be the D (6 bases). This CDR3 has 16 amino acids. Trimming took 4 bases from V and 1 from J, leaving 15 bases between them. Germline V lookup: CDR1 SGHRS, CDR2 YFSETQ. CDR3 nucleotide sequence: TGCGCCAGCAGCCTCCAAACTAGGGGGTCCTACAATGAGCAGTTCTTC. As protein: CASSLQTRGSYNEQFF.

V and J are TRBV7-9 and TRBJ1-3; D is uncertain. The germline CDR1 and CDR2 sequences are SEHNR and FQNEAQ (reference sequence). This CDR3 is built from 14 residues. With 1 base removed from V and 0 bases from J, the gap between germline ends came to 4 bases. In nucleotides, the CDR3 is TGTGCCAGCAGCTTAGGGGGCTCTGGAAACACCATATATTTT. Translated, it gives CASSLGGSGNTIYF. Variable domain in full (rest from reference TRBV7-9 and TRBJ1-3): DTGVSQNPRHKITKRGQNVTFRCDPISEHNRLYWYRQTLGQGPEFLTYFQNEAQLEKSRLLSDRFSAERPKGSFSTLEIQRTEQGDSAMYLCASSLGGSGNTIYFGEGSWLTVV.

V gene TRBV2 combines with J gene TRBJ2-7; the match to TRBD1 covers 8 bases. The CDR3 totals 14 residues. CDR1 SNHLY and CDR2 FYNNEI come from the germline V gene. J was trimmed by 5 bases and V by 5 bases; bases with no gene match: 8. This chain's CDR3 is CASSITGGIDEQYF. In DNA form, the CDR3 reads TGTGCCAGCAGTATCACAGGGGGAATAGACGAGCAGTACTTC.

This clone was recorded only once. The chain carries TRBV5-1 and TRBJ2-3, with 7 bases that match TRBD2. Germline assignment: CDR1 SGHRS and CDR2 YFSETQ. Unmatched junction bases numbered 12, after V lost 5 bases and J lost 3 bases. The CDR3 totals 16 residues. DNA for the CDR3: TGCGCCAGCAGTTCGGAGCTCAGAGCGGGAACAGATACGCAGTATTTT. It translates to CASSSELRAGTDTQYF.